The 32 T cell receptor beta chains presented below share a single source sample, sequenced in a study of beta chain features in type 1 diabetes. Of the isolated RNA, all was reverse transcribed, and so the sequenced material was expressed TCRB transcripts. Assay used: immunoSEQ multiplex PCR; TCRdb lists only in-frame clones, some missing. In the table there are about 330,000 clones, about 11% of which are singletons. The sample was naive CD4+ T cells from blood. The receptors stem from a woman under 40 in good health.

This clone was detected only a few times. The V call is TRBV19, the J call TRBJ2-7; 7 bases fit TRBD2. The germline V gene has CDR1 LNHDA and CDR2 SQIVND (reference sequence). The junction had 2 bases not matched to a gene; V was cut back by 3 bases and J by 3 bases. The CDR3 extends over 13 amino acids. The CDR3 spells CASSIGGIYEQYF. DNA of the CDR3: TGTGCCAGTAGTATCGGGGGGATCTACGAGCAGTACTTC.

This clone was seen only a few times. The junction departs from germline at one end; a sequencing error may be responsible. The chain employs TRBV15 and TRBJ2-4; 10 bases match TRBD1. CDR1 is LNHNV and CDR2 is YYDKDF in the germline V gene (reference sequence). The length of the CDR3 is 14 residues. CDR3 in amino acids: CATSKFEVGDRGHF. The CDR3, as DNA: TGTGCCACCAGCAAATTCGAGGTCGGGGACAGGGGCCACTTC.

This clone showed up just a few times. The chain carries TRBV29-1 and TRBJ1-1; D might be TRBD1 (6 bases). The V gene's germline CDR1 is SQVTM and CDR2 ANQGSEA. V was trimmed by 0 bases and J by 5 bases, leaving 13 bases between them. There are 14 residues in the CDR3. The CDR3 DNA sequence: TGCAGCGTTGAAGATTCAGGGGAGGGTACTGAAGCTTTCTTT. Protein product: CSVEDSGEGTEAFF. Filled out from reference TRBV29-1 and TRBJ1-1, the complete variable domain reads SAVISQKPSRDICQRGTSLTIQCQVDSQVTMMFWYRQQPGQSLTLIATANQGSEATYESGFVIDKFPISRPNLTFSTLTVSNMSPEDSSIYLCSVEDSGEGTEAFFGQGTRLTVV.

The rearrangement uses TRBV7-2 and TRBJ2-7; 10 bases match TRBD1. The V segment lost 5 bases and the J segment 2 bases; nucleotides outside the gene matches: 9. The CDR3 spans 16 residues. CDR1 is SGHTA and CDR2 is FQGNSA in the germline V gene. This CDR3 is CASSRLGQGDTYEQYF. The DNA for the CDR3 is TGTGCCAGCAGCCGACTCGGACAGGGGGACACCTACGAGCAGTACTTC.

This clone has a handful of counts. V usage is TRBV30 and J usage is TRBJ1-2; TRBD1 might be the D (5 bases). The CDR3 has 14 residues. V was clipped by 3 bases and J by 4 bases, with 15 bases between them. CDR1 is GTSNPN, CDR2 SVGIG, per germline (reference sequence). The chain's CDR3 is CAWSRAGPLYGYTF. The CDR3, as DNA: TGTGCCTGGAGCCGGGCAGGGCCCCTCTATGGCTACACCTTC.

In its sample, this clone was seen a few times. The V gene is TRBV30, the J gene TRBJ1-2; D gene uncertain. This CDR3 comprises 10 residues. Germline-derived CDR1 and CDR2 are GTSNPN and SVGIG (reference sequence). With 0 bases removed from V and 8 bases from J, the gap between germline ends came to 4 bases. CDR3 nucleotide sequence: TGTGCCTGGAGTGTACAGGGCTACACCTTC. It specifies CAWSVQGYTF. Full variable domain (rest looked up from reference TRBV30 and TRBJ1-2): SQTIHQWPATLVQPVGSPLSLECTVEGTSNPNLYWYRQAAGRGLQLLFYSVGIGQISSEVPQNLSASRPQDRQFILSSKKLLLSDSGFYLCAWSVQGYTFGSGTRLTVV.

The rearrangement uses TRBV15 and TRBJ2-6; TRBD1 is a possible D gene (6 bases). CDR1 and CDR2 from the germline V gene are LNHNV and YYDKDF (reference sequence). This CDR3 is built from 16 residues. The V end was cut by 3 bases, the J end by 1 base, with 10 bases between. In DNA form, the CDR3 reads TGTGCCACCAGCAGGGAACAGGGTTCTGGGGCCAACGTCCTGACTTTC. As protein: CATSREQGSGANVLTF.

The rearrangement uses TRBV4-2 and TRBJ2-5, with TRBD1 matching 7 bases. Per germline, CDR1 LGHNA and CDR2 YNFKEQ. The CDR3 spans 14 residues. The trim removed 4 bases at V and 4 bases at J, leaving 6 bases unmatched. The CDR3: CASSPRPGGETQYF. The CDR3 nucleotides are TGTGCCAGCAGCCCTCGGCCAGGGGGAGAGACCCAGTACTTC.

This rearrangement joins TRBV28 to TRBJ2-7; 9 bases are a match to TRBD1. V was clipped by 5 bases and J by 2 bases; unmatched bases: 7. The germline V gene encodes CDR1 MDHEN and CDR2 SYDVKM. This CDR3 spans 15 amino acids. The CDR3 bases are TGTGCCAGCAGTCACCGGGACAGGGCAGCCTACGAGCAGTACTTC. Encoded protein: CASSHRDRAAYEQYF.

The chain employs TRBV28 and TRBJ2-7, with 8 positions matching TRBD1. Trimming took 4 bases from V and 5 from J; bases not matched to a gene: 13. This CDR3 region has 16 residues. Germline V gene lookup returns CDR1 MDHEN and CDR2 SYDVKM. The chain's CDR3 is CASSSPGSGGLDEQYF. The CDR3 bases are TGTGCCAGCAGTTCCCCAGGGTCAGGGGGCCTCGACGAGCAGTACTTC.

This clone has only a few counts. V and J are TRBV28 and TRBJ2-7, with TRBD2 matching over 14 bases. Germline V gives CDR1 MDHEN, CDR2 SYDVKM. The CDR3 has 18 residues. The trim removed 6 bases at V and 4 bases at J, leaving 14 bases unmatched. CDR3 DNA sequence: TGTGCCAGCAGCTCCGGACTAGCGGGAGGAATAACTCCTTACGAGCAGTACTTC. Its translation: CASSSGLAGGITPYEQYF.

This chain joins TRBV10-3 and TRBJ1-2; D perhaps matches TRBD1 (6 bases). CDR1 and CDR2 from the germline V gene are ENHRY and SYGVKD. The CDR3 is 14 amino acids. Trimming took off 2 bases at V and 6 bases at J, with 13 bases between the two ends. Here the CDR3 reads CAISEVAGADGYTF. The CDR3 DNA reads TGTGCCATCAGTGAGGTGGCAGGGGCAGATGGCTACACCTTC.

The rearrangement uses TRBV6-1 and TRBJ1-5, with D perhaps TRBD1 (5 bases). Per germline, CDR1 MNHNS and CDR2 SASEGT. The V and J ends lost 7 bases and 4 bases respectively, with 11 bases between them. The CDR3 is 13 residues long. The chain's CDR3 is CASTGAHNQPQHF. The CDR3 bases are TGTGCCAGCACTGGGGCCCATAATCAGCCCCAGCATTTT.

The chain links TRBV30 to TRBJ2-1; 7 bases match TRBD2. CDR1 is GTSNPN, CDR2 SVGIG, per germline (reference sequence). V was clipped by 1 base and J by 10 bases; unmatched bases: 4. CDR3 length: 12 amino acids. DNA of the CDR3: TGTGCCTGGAGTGGGACTAGAGGAGAGCAGTTCTTC. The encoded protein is CAWSGTRGEQFF. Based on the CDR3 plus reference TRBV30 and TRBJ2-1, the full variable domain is SQTIHQWPATLVQPVGSPLSLECTVEGTSNPNLYWYRQAAGRGLQLLFYSVGIGQISSEVPQNLSASRPQDRQFILSSKKLLLSDSGFYLCAWSGTRGEQFFGPGTRLTVL.

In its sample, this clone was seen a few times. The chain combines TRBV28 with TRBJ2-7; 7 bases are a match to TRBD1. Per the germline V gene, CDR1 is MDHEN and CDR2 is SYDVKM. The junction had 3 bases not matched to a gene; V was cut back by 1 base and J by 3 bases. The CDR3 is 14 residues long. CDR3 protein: CASSLFGDSYEQYF. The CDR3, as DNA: TGTGCCAGCAGTTTATTTGGGGACAGCTACGAGCAGTACTTC.

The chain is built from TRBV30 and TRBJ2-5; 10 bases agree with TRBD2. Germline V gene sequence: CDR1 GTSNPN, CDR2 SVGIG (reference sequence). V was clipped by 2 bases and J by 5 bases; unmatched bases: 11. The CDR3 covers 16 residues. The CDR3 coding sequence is TGTGCCTGGAGTACGGGAGCGGGAGGGCCGTTTGAGACCCAGTACTTC. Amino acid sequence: CAWSTGAGGPFETQYF.

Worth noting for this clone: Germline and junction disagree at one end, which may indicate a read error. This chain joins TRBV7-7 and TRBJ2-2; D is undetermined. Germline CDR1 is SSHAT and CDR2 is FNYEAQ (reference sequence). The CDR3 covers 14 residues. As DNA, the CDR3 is TGTGCTAGCAGCTTTGGGCCCCGGACCGGGGAGCTGTTTTTT. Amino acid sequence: CASSFGPRTGELFF.

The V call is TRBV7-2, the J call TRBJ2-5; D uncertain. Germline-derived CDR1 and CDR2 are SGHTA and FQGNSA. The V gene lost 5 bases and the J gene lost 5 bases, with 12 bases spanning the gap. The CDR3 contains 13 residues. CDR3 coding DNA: TGTGCCAGCAGCCCCGAGGTGTGGGAGACCCAGTACTTC. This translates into CASSPEVWETQYF.

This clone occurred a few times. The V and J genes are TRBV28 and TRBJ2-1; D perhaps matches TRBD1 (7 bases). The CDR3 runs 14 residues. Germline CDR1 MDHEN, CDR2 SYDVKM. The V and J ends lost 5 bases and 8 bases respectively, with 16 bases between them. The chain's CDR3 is CASSQGGVVHEQFF. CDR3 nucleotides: TGTGCCAGCAGTCAGGGGGGAGTTGTCCATGAGCAGTTCTTC.

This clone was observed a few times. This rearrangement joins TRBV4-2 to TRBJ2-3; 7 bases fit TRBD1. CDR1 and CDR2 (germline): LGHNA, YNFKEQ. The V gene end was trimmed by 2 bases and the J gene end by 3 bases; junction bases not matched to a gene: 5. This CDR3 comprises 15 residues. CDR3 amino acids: CASSQIQGVTDTQYF. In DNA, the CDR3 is TGTGCCAGCAGCCAAATCCAGGGGGTAACAGATACGCAGTATTTT.

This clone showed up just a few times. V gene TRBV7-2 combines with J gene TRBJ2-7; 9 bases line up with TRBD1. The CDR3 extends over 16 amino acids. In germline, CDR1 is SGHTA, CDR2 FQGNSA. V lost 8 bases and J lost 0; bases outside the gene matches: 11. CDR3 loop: CASQKGTGIPSYEQYF. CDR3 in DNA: TGTGCCAGCCAAAAGGGGACAGGGATACCCTCCTACGAGCAGTACTTC.

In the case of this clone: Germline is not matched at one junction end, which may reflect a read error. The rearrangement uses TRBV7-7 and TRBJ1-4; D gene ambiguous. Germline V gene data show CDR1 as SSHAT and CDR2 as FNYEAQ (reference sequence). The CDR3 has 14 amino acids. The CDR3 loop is CASSASMESEKLFF. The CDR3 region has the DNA TGTGCTAGCAGTGCGAGCATGGAGAGTGAAAAACTGTTTTTT. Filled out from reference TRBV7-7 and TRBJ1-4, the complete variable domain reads GAGVSQSPRYKVTKRGQDVTLRCDPISSHATLYWYQQALGQGPEFLTYFNYEAQPDKSGLPSDRFSAERPEGSISTLTIQRTEQRDSAMYRCASSASMESEKLFFGSGTQLSVL.

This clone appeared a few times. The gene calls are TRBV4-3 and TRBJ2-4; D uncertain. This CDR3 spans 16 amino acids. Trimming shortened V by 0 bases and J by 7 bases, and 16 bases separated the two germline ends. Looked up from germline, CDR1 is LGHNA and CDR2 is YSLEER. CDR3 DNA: TGCGCCAGCAGCCAAGAATGGCCCCTAGGAAGGAACATTCAGTACTTC. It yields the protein CASSQEWPLGRNIQYF.

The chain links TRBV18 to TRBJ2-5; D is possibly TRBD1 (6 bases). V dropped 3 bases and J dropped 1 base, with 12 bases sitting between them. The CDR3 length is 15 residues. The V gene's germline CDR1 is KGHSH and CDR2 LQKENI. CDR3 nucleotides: TGTGCCAGCTCACCTTCAGGGGCAGCCCAAGAGACCCAGTACTTC. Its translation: CASSPSGAAQETQYF.

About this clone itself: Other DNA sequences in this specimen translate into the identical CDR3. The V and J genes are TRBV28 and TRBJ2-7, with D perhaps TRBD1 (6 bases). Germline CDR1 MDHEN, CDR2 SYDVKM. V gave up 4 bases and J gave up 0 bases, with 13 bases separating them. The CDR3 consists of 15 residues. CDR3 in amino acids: CASSSPGQSSYEQYF. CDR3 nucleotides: TGTGCCAGCAGTTCCCCTGGACAGAGCTCCTACGAGCAGTACTTC.

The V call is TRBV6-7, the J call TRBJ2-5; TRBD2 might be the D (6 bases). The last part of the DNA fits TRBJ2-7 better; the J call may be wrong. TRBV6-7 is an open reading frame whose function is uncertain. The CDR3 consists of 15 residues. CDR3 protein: CASTCRDSDLYEQYF. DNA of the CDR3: TGTGCCAGCACCTGCAGGGACTCTGACCTCTACGAGCAGTACTTC.

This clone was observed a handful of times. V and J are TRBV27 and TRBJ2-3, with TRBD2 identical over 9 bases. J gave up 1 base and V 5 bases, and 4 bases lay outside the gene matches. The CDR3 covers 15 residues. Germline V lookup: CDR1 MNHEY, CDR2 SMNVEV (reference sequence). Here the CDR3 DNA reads TGTGCCAGCAGTCCTCGGACTAGCGGCACAGATACGCAGTATTTT. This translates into CASSPRTSGTDTQYF.

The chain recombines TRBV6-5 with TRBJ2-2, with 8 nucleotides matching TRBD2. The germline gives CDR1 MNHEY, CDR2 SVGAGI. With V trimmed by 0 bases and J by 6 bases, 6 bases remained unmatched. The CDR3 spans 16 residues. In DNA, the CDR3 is TGTGCCAGCAGTTACTCGGGGACGGGAGGGTCCGGGGAGCTGTTTTTT. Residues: CASSYSGTGGSGELFF.

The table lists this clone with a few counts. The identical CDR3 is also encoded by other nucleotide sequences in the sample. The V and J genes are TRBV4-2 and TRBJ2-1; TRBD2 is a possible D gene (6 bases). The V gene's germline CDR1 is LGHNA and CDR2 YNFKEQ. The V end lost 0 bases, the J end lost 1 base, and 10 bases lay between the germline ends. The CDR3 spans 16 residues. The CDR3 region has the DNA TGTGCCAGCAGCCAAGAACTCGCGGGGTCCTACAATGAGCAGTTCTTC. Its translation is CASSQELAGSYNEQFF.

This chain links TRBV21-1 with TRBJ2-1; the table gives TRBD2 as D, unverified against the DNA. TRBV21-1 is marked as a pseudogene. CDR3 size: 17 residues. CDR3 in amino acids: CASSKETSGGAYNEQFF. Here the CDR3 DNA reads TGTGCCAGCAGCAAAGAGACTAGCGGAGGGGCCTACAATGAGCAGTTCTTC.

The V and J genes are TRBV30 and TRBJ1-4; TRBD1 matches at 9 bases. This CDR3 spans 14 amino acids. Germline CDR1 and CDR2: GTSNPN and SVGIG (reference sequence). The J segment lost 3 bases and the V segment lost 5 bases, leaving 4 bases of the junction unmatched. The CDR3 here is CAWGQGLSNEKLFF. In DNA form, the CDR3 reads TGTGCCTGGGGACAGGGGTTGTCTAATGAAAAACTGTTTTTT.

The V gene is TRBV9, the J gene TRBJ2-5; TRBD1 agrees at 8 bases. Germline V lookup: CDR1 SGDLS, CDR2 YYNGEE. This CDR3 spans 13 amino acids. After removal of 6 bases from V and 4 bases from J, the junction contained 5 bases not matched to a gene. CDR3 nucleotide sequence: TGTGCCAGCAACAGGGGGTTACGAGAGACCCAGTACTTC. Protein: CASNRGLRETQYF.